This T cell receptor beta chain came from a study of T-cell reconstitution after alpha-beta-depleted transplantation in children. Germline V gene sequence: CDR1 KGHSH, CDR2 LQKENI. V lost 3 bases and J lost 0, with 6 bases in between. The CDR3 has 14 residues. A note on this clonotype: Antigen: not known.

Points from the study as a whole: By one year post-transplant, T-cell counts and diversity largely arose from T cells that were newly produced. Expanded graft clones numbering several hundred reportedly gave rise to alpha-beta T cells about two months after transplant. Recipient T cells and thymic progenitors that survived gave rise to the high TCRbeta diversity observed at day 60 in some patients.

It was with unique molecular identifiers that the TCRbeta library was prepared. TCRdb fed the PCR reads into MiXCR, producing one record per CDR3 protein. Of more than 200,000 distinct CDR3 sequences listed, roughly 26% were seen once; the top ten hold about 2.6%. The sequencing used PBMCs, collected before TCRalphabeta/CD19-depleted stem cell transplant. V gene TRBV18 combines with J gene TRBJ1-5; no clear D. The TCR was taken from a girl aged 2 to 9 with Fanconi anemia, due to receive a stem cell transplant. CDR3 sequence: CASSPQGSNQPQHF. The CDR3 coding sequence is TGTGCCAGCTCACCGCAAGGTAGCAATCAGCCCCAGCATTTT.